These 30 T cell receptor beta chains came from one sample sequenced in a study of T cell repertoires in cytomegalovirus infection. Each CDR3 protein gets one entry after TCRdb re-called the reads with MiXCR. This sample has about 230,000 distinct CDR3 sequences; 6% to 8% occur once, and the top ten carry around 6%. Material: PBMCs. These receptors all stem from a human donor in good health (CMV status not recorded). Some clones in this sample may be carry-over from other donors' samples.

The genes are TRBV12-3 or TRBV12-4 and TRBJ2-6; tentative D call: TRBD2 (6 bases). This CDR3 has 15 amino acids. V was clipped by 9 bases and J by 0 bases, with 12 bases between them. The CDR3 nucleotides are TGTGCCAGTGGATCCGGGGGCTCTGGGGCCAACGTCCTGACTTTC. Its translation is CASGSGGSGANVLTF.

This clonotype showed up many times. The CDR3 DNA reads as TGTGCCAGCAGTTACTCGTTACAGGGGAGGATGGGTTCGGCAGATGAGCAGTTCTTC. It yields the protein CASSYSLQGRMGSADEQFF. The chain links TRBV6-2 or TRBV6-3 to TRBJ2-1, with D maybe TRBD1 (7 bases). Trimming shortened V by 0 bases and J by 8 bases, and 26 bases separated the two germline ends. The germline V gene has CDR1 MNHEY and CDR2 SVGEGT. The length of the CDR3 is 19 residues.

This clonotype has at least ten counts. The V gene is TRBV7-3, the J gene TRBJ2-1; D might be TRBD2 (7 bases). This CDR3 is 15 amino acids long. Germline V gives CDR1 SGHTA, CDR2 FQGTGA. V dropped 8 bases and J dropped 8 bases, with 22 bases sitting between them. As DNA, the CDR3 is TGTGCCAGCTCTTTGACGGGGGGCTGGGGGGATGAGCAGTTCTTC. It encodes CASSLTGGWGDEQFF. Looking up the rest from reference TRBV7-3 and TRBJ2-1 gives the full variable domain: GAGVSQTPSNKVTEKGKYVELRCDPISGHTALYWYRQSLGQGPEFLIYFQGTGAADDSGLPNDRFFAVRPEGSVSTLKIQRTERGDSAVYLCASSLTGGWGDEQFFGPGTRLTVL.

This chain connects TRBV28 to TRBJ1-2, with D maybe TRBD1 (6 bases). The length of the CDR3 is 17 residues. Trimming removed 5 bases from V and 5 bases from J, with 24 bases in between. Looked up from germline, CDR1 is MDHEN and CDR2 is SYDVKM. As DNA, the CDR3 is TGTGCCAGCAGTACACCCGGGACATTAAGCGTTAGATATGGCTACACCTTC. This encodes CASSTPGTLSVRYGYTF.

V gene TRBV12-3 or TRBV12-4 combines with J gene TRBJ1-2, with D perhaps TRBD1 (6 bases). With 6 bases removed from V and 5 bases from J, the gap between germline ends came to 10 bases. CDR3 length: 12 amino acids. The CDR3 DNA is TGTGCCAGCAGCCAGGGGTTGTATGGCTACACCTTC. It translates to CASSQGLYGYTF.

This clonotype was detected ten times or more. V and J are TRBV20-1 and TRBJ1-1; tentatively, D is TRBD1 (6 bases). Germline CDR1 reads DFQATT; CDR2 reads SNEGSKA (reference sequence). The V end was cut by 5 bases, the J end by 4 bases, with 14 bases between. The CDR3 spans 13 residues. The CDR3 reads CSAGGRASTEAFF. DNA for the CDR3: TGCAGTGCTGGGGGCAGGGCCAGCACTGAAGCTTTCTTT.

The CDR3 loop reads CASTNMRLGTETQYF. CDR3 nucleotides: TGTGCCAGCACCAATATGAGACTTGGGACGGAGACCCAGTACTTC. The chain is built from TRBV6-2 or TRBV6-3 and TRBJ2-5; D tentatively fits TRBD1 or TRBD2 (5 bases each). In germline, CDR1 is MNHEY, CDR2 SVGEGT. V lost 7 bases to trimming and J lost 5 bases, with 20 bases between them. This CDR3 has 15 amino acids.

This clonotype was counted ten times or more. The J gene is TRBJ2-1, the V gene TRBV6-1, with D uncertain. Germline assignment: CDR1 MNHNS and CDR2 SASEGT. The germline V and J ends were trimmed by 2 bases and 7 bases, with 3 bases remaining between them. There are 11 residues in the CDR3. CDR3 loop: CASSELNEQFF. In DNA form, the CDR3 reads TGTGCCAGCAGTGAATTAAATGAGCAGTTCTTC.

At least ten counts were recorded for this clonotype. The rearrangement joins TRBV19 to TRBJ1-1; D is unclear. This CDR3 has 16 residues. V shed 0 bases and J shed 0 bases, with 11 bases lying between them. Germline CDR1 is LNHDA and CDR2 is SQIVND (reference sequence). The CDR3 DNA reads TGTGCCAGTAGTATAGACGCTGCGAGGTTGAACACTGAAGCTTTCTTT. Translating it yields CASSIDAARLNTEAFF.

V gene TRBV20-1 combines with J gene TRBJ1-2; D is perhaps TRBD1 (6 bases). This CDR3 has 13 amino acids. Looked up from germline, CDR1 is DFQATT and CDR2 is SNEGSKA (reference sequence). The ends were cut back, 6 bases at V and 2 bases at J, with 13 bases in the middle. CDR3 sequence reads: CSAFGGRNYGYTF. The CDR3 coding sequence is TGCAGTGCATTTGGGGGGCGAAACTATGGCTACACCTTC.

The table lists this clonotype with many counts. The rearrangement joins TRBV6-2 or TRBV6-3 to TRBJ1-1, with D perhaps TRBD1 (5 bases). The CDR3 consists of 13 residues. Germline V gene data show CDR1 as MNHEY and CDR2 as SVGEGT. Trimming pared 2 bases from V and 4 bases from J, leaving 8 bases between. Here the CDR3 reads CASSYEGITEAFF. Written as DNA, the CDR3 is TGTGCCAGCAGTTACGAGGGGATCACTGAAGCTTTCTTT.

This clonotype was detected ten times or more. This chain links TRBV27 with TRBJ1-2, with no clear D. This CDR3 contains 10 residues. Per germline, CDR1 MNHEY and CDR2 SMNVEV (reference sequence). Trimming shortened V by 6 bases and J by 7 bases, and 6 bases separated the two germline ends. CDR3 DNA: TGTGCCAGCAGGCCCGCTGGCTACACCTTC. This codes for CASRPAGYTF.

This clonotype came up once. This rearrangement joins TRBV7-3 to TRBJ2-1; D gene ambiguous. V lost 5 bases, J lost 0 bases, and 8 bases lay in between. CDR3 length: 14 amino acids. CDR1 and CDR2 (germline): SGHTA, FQGTGA. The CDR3 is CASSLAPSYNEQFF. Written as DNA, the CDR3 is TGTGCCAGCAGCCTTGCCCCCTCCTACAATGAGCAGTTCTTC.

This clonotype came up many times. V gene TRBV11-2 combines with J gene TRBJ2-2; 7 positions match TRBD1. Germline V gene data show CDR1 as SGHAT and CDR2 as FQNNGV. Trimming removed 5 bases from V and 6 bases from J; junction bases left unmatched: 6. The CDR3 runs 14 residues. The CDR3 coding sequence is TGTGCCAGCAGCCTCGACAGGGACGCCGGGGAGCTGTTTTTT. It yields the protein CASSLDRDAGELFF.

There are many counts of this clonotype. The chain carries TRBV18 and TRBJ2-3; D remains unclear. CDR1 and CDR2 (germline): KGHSH, LQKENI. V was pared by 2 bases and J by 4 bases, with 7 bases between. The CDR3 length is 13 residues. The CDR3, as DNA: TGTGCCAGCTCACCAGTCCGGGCAGATACGCAGTATTTT. Translation gives CASSPVRADTQYF.

Only a few counts were recorded for this clonotype. The J gene is TRBJ1-5, the V gene TRBV2; 8 bases match TRBD1. From germline, CDR1 is SNHLY and CDR2 FYNNEI. The junction had 6 bases not matched to a gene; V was cut back by 4 bases and J by 4 bases. The CDR3 length is 15 residues. The CDR3 DNA sequence: TGTGCCAGCAGTGTGGGACAGGACGTTAATCAGCCCCAGCATTTT. Translated, it gives CASSVGQDVNQPQHF.

The chain carries TRBV9 and TRBJ1-3; no clear D gene. The germline gives CDR1 SGDLS, CDR2 YYNGEE. The CDR3 has 14 residues. The V end was cut by 0 bases, the J end by 0 bases, with 4 bases between. The CDR3 nucleotides read TGTGCCAGCAGCGTAGCCCACTCTGGAAACACCATATATTTT. As protein: CASSVAHSGNTIYF.

This clonotype was seen ten or more times. The V call is TRBV6-2 or TRBV6-3, the J call TRBJ2-2, with 11 bases that match TRBD2. V shed 3 bases and J 6 bases; nucleotides not matched to a gene: 6. The CDR3 spans 16 residues. Germline V CDR1 and CDR2: MNHEY, SVGEGT. The CDR3 DNA is TGTGCCAGCAGTTATTCCGGGACTAGCGGCCCCGGGGAGCTGTTTTTT. Protein: CASSYSGTSGPGELFF.

As to this clonotype: Given a much more abundant clone one base away, this may be a read error. The chain carries TRBV18 and TRBJ2-1; no clear D. Judging by the DNA end, TRBJ2-7 fits better; the J call may be wrong. CDR1 is KGHSH, CDR2 LQKENI, per germline. The CDR3 extends over 15 amino acids. DNA of the CDR3: TGTGCCAGCTCACCATCTAGTCCCCTATACAATGAGCAGTACTTC. Translating gives CASSPSSPLYNEQYF.

This clonotype has a count of ten or more. The chain uses TRBV28 and TRBJ2-1; 11 bases align to TRBD2. This CDR3 is 15 amino acids long. Per the germline V gene, CDR1 is MDHEN and CDR2 is SYDVKM. Trimming at V came to 6 bases and at J to 7 bases, leaving 8 bases not matched to a gene. The CDR3: CASRRSGGAKNEQFF. The DNA for the CDR3 is TGTGCCAGCAGACGTAGCGGGGGGGCCAAAAATGAGCAGTTCTTC. Looking up the rest from reference TRBV28 and TRBJ2-1 gives the full variable domain: DVKVTQSSRYLVKRTGEKVFLECVQDMDHENMFWYRQDPGLGLRLIYFSYDVKMKEKGDIPEGYSVSREKKERFSLILESASTNQTSMYLCASRRSGGAKNEQFFGPGTRLTVL.

This clonotype was seen repeatedly, ten times or more. The chain uses TRBV18 and TRBJ2-7; a weak D match, TRBD2 (5 bases). Germline lookup yields CDR1 KGHSH and CDR2 LQKENI. The CDR3 is made up of 13 amino acids. With 2 bases removed from V and 6 bases from J, the gap between germline ends came to 11 bases. DNA of the CDR3: TGTGCCAGCTCACCAGAGAGGGATACCGAGCAGTACTTC. This gives the protein CASSPERDTEQYF.

CDR3 DNA sequence: TGTGCCAGCAGCTTAGGTTGGGACTCCTACAATGAGCAGTTCTTC. Its translation: CASSLGWDSYNEQFF. The V call is TRBV11-2, the J call TRBJ2-1; no clear D. The V gene lost 1 base and the J gene lost 0 bases, with 7 bases spanning the gap. The CDR3 is 15 residues long. CDR1 SGHAT and CDR2 FQNNGV come from the germline V gene.

This clonotype was recorded many times. This chain uses TRBV15 with TRBJ2-5, with D possibly being TRBD2 (5 bases). The germline CDR1 and CDR2 sequences are LNHNV and YYDKDF (reference sequence). The CDR3 sequence is 14 residues long. V was shortened by 2 bases and J by 3 bases, with 10 bases between the two germline ends. The CDR3 DNA reads TGTGCCACCAGCAGAATACGGGGAGAAGAGACCCAGTACTTC. Translating gives CATSRIRGEETQYF. The complete variable domain, with remaining parts taken from reference TRBV15 and TRBJ2-5, reads DAMVIQNPRYQVTQFGKPVTLSCSQTLNHNVMYWYQQKSSQAPKLLFHYYDKDFNNEADTPDNFQSRRPNTSFCFLDIRSPGLGDTAMYLCATSRIRGEETQYFGPGTRLLVL.

The table lists this clonotype with many counts. The chain employs TRBV29-1 and TRBJ2-1; 8 nucleotides line up with TRBD2. Germline loops: CDR1 SQVTM, CDR2 ANQGSEA. J lost 8 bases, V lost 4 bases, and 4 bases had no gene match. The CDR3 runs 12 residues. The CDR3 coding sequence is TGCAGCGTTGCGGGGGGGCCTTATGAGCAGTTCTTC. This gives the protein CSVAGGPYEQFF.

Many counts were recorded for this clonotype. V usage is TRBV29-1 and J usage is TRBJ2-7; 8 bases match TRBD2. This CDR3 is 11 amino acids long. Germline loops: CDR1 SQVTM, CDR2 ANQGSEA. CDR3 amino acids: CAGGEVGEQYF. The CDR3 DNA reads as TGCGCCGGGGGGGAAGTGGGCGAGCAGTACTTC.

This clonotype was counted ten times or more. CDR3 residues: CASNPGTGEQYF. The CDR3 nucleotides are TGTGCCAGCAACCCTGGCACGGGGGAGCAGTACTTC. The chain carries TRBV7-2 and TRBJ2-7; D perhaps matches TRBD2 (5 bases). Looked up from germline, CDR1 is SGHTA and CDR2 is FQGNSA. Trimming stripped 7 bases from V and 7 bases from J, with 14 bases between. This CDR3 has 12 amino acids.

This clonotype was found a few times. This chain joins TRBV5-1 and TRBJ2-3; the match to TRBD2 covers 14 bases. The CDR3 has 16 amino acids. Germline CDR1 and CDR2: SGHRS and YFSETQ. The V gene end was trimmed by 5 bases and the J gene end by 6 bases; junction bases not matched to a gene: 8. In nucleotides, the CDR3 is TGCGCCAGCAGGTTGACTAGCGGGGGGGCGGCGGATACGCAGTATTTT. Residues: CASRLTSGGAADTQYF.

Only a few counts were recorded for this clonotype. V is TRBV28 and J is TRBJ1-2; tentative D call: TRBD1 (5 bases). The CDR3 covers 13 residues. The V gene lost 3 bases and the J gene lost 8 bases, with 13 bases spanning the gap. Germline V CDR1 and CDR2: MDHEN, SYDVKM. The CDR3 loop is CASSLIGAEGYTF. The CDR3 nucleotides read TGTGCCAGCAGTTTGATAGGGGCGGAAGGCTACACCTTC.

This clonotype appeared many times. The chain employs TRBV2 and TRBJ1-2; D remains ambiguous. The CDR3 loop spans 13 amino acids. CDR1 is SNHLY and CDR2 is FYNNEI in the germline V gene. V lost 3 bases and J lost 8, with 13 bases in between. This CDR3 reads CASSEDSSGGYTF. The CDR3 DNA follows: TGTGCCAGCAGTGAGGACTCTAGCGGGGGCTACACCTTC.

This clonotype was seen ten or more times. The chain uses TRBV19 and TRBJ2-3; D not resolved. Germline V gives CDR1 LNHDA, CDR2 SQIVND (reference sequence). V shed 1 base and J shed 0 bases, with 11 bases lying between them. This CDR3 is 16 amino acids long. As DNA, the CDR3 is TGTGCCAGTAGTATAGGTCGCGGAGAAAGCACAGATACGCAGTATTTT. Amino acid sequence: CASSIGRGESTDTQYF.